Listed below are T cell receptor beta chains from one sample, sequenced in a study of blood T cells in healthy people across ages. Via MiXCR, TCRdb re-called the 5' RACE reads, giving one row per CDR3 protein. Altogether 700,000 to 950,000 distinct CDR3 sequences are present, roughly 50% being singletons, with the ten largest covering roughly 20%. The sample was blood. All receptors come from a young man in good health. CDR3s include the opening cysteine and the closing phenylalanine or tryptophan. D genes are given only for firm matches. Clone size is given for some rows only: seen once, a few or many times, or a class if the clone is expanded.

V,size,D,J,CDR3,DNA
TRBV5-1,-,-,TRBJ2-5,CASSFNRAPQETQYF,TGCGCCAGCAGCTTCAACCGGGCGCCTCAAGAGACCCAGTACTTC
TRBV5-6,-,TRBD1,TRBJ1-2,CASSSQDRVPIYGYTF,TGTGCCAGCAGCTCCCAAGACAGGGTCCCAATCTATGGCTACACCTTC
TRBV29-1,few,TRBD2,TRBJ2-1,CSVPTTSGRSNEQFF,TGCAGCGTTCCCACGACTAGCGGGAGAAGTAATGAGCAGTTCTTC
TRBV20-1,-,-,TRBJ2-7,CSATDYRISYEQYF,TGCAGTGCTACAGACTATCGGATATCCTACGAGCAGTACTTC
TRBV20-1,-,-,TRBJ1-2,CSASAPGYTF,TGCAGTGCTAGTGCTCCCGGCTACACCTTC
TRBV7-8,few,TRBD1,TRBJ2-5,CASSPWDRGETQYF,TGTGCCAGCAGCCCGTGGGACAGGGGGGAGACCCAGTACTTC
TRBV29-1,-,-,TRBJ1-2,CSAETNYGYTF,TGCAGCGCTGAAACTAACTATGGCTACACCTTC
TRBV6-5,few,TRBD2,TRBJ2-5,CASSWTSAKTQYF,TGTGCCAGCAGCTGGACTAGCGCGAAGACCCAGTACTTC
TRBV30,few,-,TRBJ2-7,CAWSGWGVYEQYF,TGTGCCTGGAGTGGTTGGGGGGTCTACGAGCAGTACTTC
TRBV9,-,-,TRBJ1-1,CASSVGSWSSEAFF,TGTGCCAGCAGCGTAGGATCTTGGAGTAGTGAAGCTTTCTTT
TRBV24-1,few,-,TRBJ2-1,CATSDLRSVGTSSIGEQFF,TGTGCCACCAGTGATTTGCGGTCCGTCGGGACATCTTCTATTGGCGAGCAGTTCTTC
TRBV29-1,-,-,TRBJ1-1,CSVRKTGDTEAFF,TGCAGCGTCCGCAAGACTGGGGACACTGAAGCTTTCTTT
TRBV27,-,-,TRBJ2-7,CACRREGSYEQYF,TGTGCCTGCCGACGCGAGGGGTCCTACGAGCAGTACTTC
TRBV3-1,-,-,TRBJ2-5,CASSQNPGLQETRYF,TGTGCCAGCAGCCAAAATCCGGGACTCCAAGAGACCCGGTACTTC
TRBV7-2,-,-,TRBJ2-5,CASSFSQGETQYF,TGTGCCAGCAGCTTTTCCCAGGGAGAGACCCAGTACTTC
TRBV4-3,few,TRBD2,TRBJ2-1,CASSRGLAGAYNEQFF,TGCGCCAGCAGCCGAGGACTAGCGGGGGCTTACAATGAGCAGTTCTTC
TRBV6-1,-,TRBD1,TRBJ1-4,CASTQDRENEKLFF,TGTGCCAGCACCCAGGACAGGGAAAATGAAAAACTGTTTTTT
TRBV29-1,-,-,TRBJ2-1,CSVSQATYNEQFF,TGCAGCGTTTCACAAGCGACCTACAATGAGCAGTTCTTC
TRBV30,once,-,TRBJ2-5,CAWRQTGRETQYF,TGTGCCTGGAGACAGACAGGCAGGGAGACCCAGTACTTC
TRBV7-7,few,-,TRBJ2-3,CASSLTDADTQYF,TGTGCTAGCAGCTTGACAGACGCAGATACGCAGTATTTT
TRBV4-1,-,-,TRBJ2-5,CASSPDEGGKTQYF,TGCGCCAGCAGCCCGGATGAAGGGGGAAAGACCCAGTACTTC
TRBV7-9,-,-,TRBJ1-2,CASSSLGRGGYYGYTF,TGTGCCAGCAGCTCCCTCGGGCGCGGGGGGTACTATGGCTACACCTTC
TRBV4-3,-,-,TRBJ2-1,CASSQGWDEQFF,TGCGCCAGCAGCCAAGGTTGGGATGAGCAGTTCTTC
TRBV7-6,few,-,TRBJ1-2,CASSYSRGDGYTF,TGTGCCAGCAGTTATAGCAGGGGAGATGGCTACACCTTC
TRBV6-5,-,-,TRBJ2-1,CASRRSGLFDEQFF,TGTGCCAGCAGACGAAGTGGACTGTTCGATGAGCAGTTCTTC
TRBV20-1,-,-,TRBJ2-7,CSAQNRDTPTYEQYF,TGCAGTGCTCAGAACCGGGACACGCCAACCTACGAGCAGTACTTC
TRBV6-1,few,-,TRBJ2-1,CASTRQASSYNEQFF,TGTGCCAGCACACGACAGGCCAGCTCCTACAATGAGCAGTTCTTC
TRBV11-1,once,-,TRBJ2-6,CASSVRDISSGANVLTF,TGTGCCAGCAGCGTCCGGGACATTAGCTCTGGGGCCAACGTCCTGACTTTC
TRBV6-2/TRBV6-3,-,-,TRBJ2-5,CASRGRGTYF,TGTGCCAGCAGAGGGAGAGGAACGTACTTC
TRBV6-1,-,-,TRBJ1-2,CASSEAPGNYGYTF,TGTGCCAGCAGTGAAGCGCCAGGGAACTATGGCTACACCTTC
TRBV27,-,-,TRBJ1-1,CASSPNPRIYTEAFF,TGTGCCAGCAGTCCTAATCCTAGGATTTACACTGAAGCTTTCTTT
TRBV13,-,-,TRBJ2-1,CASSRNEEQFF,TGTGCCAGCAGCCGGAACGAAGAGCAGTTCTTC
TRBV6-5,once,-,TRBJ1-2,CASSYRRQGLGYTF,TGTGCCAGCAGTTACCGACGTCAGGGCCTGGGCTACACCTTC
TRBV4-2,-,-,TRBJ2-7,CASSQSLVTNEQYF,TGTGCCAGCAGCCAGAGCCTAGTCACCAATGAGCAGTACTTC
TRBV20-1,-,-,TRBJ1-5,CSATTTSNQPQHF,TGCAGTGCTACGACAACTAGCAATCAGCCCCAGCATTTT
TRBV7-3,-,-,TRBJ2-5,CASSSAPTVEQYF,TGTGCCAGCAGTAGTGCGCCTACAGTTGAGCAGTACTTC
TRBV2,-,-,TRBJ2-7,CASRSTFLVYEQYF,TGTGCCAGCAGAAGTACTTTTCTAGTCTACGAGCAGTACTTC
TRBV28,-,-,TRBJ2-5,CASSLTRGAVQQYF,TGTGCCAGCAGCCTGACAAGGGGAGCGGTTCAGCAGTACTTC
TRBV11-2,-,-,TRBJ2-1,CASSDSSAEQFF,TGTGCCAGCAGCGACTCTAGCGCTGAGCAGTTCTTC
TRBV5-1,few,-,TRBJ1-5,CASSLDGDQPQHF,TGCGCCAGCAGCTTGGACGGGGACCAGCCCCAGCATTTT
TRBV6-2/TRBV6-3,-,-,TRBJ2-3,CASSGAASDTQYF,TGTGCCAGCAGTGGGGCGGCCTCAGATACGCAGTATTTT
TRBV29-1,few,-,TRBJ2-7,CSVVGGNSREQYF,TGCAGCGTTGTTGGGGGTAACTCTCGGGAGCAGTACTTC
TRBV5-1,-,-,TRBJ1-3,CACRSGTTGNTIYF,TGCGCCTGCCGATCGGGTACAACTGGAAACACCATATATTTT
TRBV4-2,-,TRBD2,TRBJ2-7,CASSQDVGAGLSYEQYF,TGTGCCAGCAGCCAAGATGTGGGAGCGGGACTCTCCTACGAGCAGTACTTC
TRBV4-2,-,TRBD2,TRBJ2-7,CASSQDTSGISSYNEQYF,TGTGCCAGCAGCCAAGATACTAGCGGAATTAGCTCCTACAATGAGCAGTACTTC
TRBV12-3/TRBV12-4,many,-,TRBJ2-3,CASSLGSTDTQYF,TGTGCCAGCAGCTTAGGGAGCACAGATACGCAGTATTTT
TRBV11-1,-,-,TRBJ2-7,CAVRGKGTYEQYF,TGTGCCGTTCGAGGAAAGGGTACCTACGAGCAGTACTTC
TRBV7-9,-,-,TRBJ2-7,CASSRTIDYEQYF,TGTGCCAGCAGCCGCACCATCGATTACGAGCAGTACTTC
TRBV28,-,-,TRBJ2-5,CASKGGAQETQYF,TGTGCCAGCAAGGGCGGGGCACAAGAGACCCAGTACTTC
TRBV7-6,-,TRBD1,TRBJ2-1,CASSYVGRDRGGDEQFF,TGTGCCAGCAGCTACGTAGGCCGGGACAGGGGTGGGGATGAGCAGTTCTTC
TRBV18,-,-,TRBJ2-7,CASSPVWGTAYNEQYF,TGTGCCAGCTCACCAGTCTGGGGGACCGCTTACAATGAGCAGTACTTC
TRBV3-1,-,TRBD1,TRBJ2-3,CASSQRGQGINTQYF,TGTGCCAGCAGCCAAAGGGGACAGGGGATAAATACGCAGTATTTT
TRBV10-2,once,-,TRBJ1-1,CASGPSGTEAFF,TGCGCCAGCGGCCCGAGTGGCACTGAAGCTTTCTTT
TRBV6-2/TRBV6-3,few,TRBD1,TRBJ2-4,CASSYSTGVFPLAKNIQYF,TGTGCCAGCAGTTACTCGACAGGGGTCTTCCCTTTAGCCAAAAACATTCAGTACTTC